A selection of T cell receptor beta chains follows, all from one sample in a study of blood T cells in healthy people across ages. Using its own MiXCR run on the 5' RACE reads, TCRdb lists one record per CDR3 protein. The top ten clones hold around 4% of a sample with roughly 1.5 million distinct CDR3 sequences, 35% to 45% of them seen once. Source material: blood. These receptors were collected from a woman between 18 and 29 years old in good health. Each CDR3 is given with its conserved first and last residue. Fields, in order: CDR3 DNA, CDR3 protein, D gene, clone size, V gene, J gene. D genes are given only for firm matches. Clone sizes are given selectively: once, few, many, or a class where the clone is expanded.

DNA: TGTGCCAGCAGATCCACCGGGACTCAAGTCACAGATACGCAGTATTTT
CDR3: CASRSTGTQVTDTQYF
D: -
size: -
V: TRBV7-2
J: TRBJ2-3

DNA: TGTGCCAGCGGTACCCGGTATCCCCAGCATTTT
CDR3: CASGTRYPQHF
D: -
size: once
V: TRBV2
J: TRBJ1-5

DNA: TGTGCCAGCAGCTTAGTGCGAGGGATAAAAGAGACCCAGTACTTC
CDR3: CASSLVRGIKETQYF
D: -
size: few
V: TRBV7-2
J: TRBJ2-5

DNA: TGCGCCAGCAGATCCCGAATCGGGGGTGGCTATGGCTACACCTTC
CDR3: CASRSRIGGGYGYTF
D: -
size: few
V: TRBV4-1
J: TRBJ1-2

DNA: TGTGCCAGCGGTAGACTAGCTATGGGCTATGAGCAGTTCTTC
CDR3: CASGRLAMGYEQFF
D: TRBD2
size: few
V: TRBV6-1
J: TRBJ2-1

DNA: TGCAGTGCTAGAGATACAGGGGGCATTGGGAATGAGCAGTACTTC
CDR3: CSARDTGGIGNEQYF
D: TRBD1
size: few
V: TRBV20-1
J: TRBJ2-5

DNA: TGCAGTGCTAGCATGGGGGATACGCAGTATTTT
CDR3: CSASMGDTQYF
D: -
size: -
V: TRBV20-1
J: TRBJ2-3

DNA: TGCGCCAGCAGCCCAGCGGGAGTTTATAATTCACCCCTCCACTTT
CDR3: CASSPAGVYNSPLHF
D: -
size: -
V: TRBV5-1
J: TRBJ1-6

DNA: TGTGCCAGCAGTTCTGGACTAGCGGCCCAAGAGACCCAGTACTTC
CDR3: CASSSGLAAQETQYF
D: TRBD2
size: many
V: TRBV12-3/TRBV12-4
J: TRBJ2-5

DNA: TGCAGTGCTAGAACCTGGACTAGCGCATCAGATACGCAGTATTTT
CDR3: CSARTWTSASDTQYF
D: TRBD2
size: -
V: TRBV20-1
J: TRBJ2-3

DNA: TGTGCCAGCAGCCGGCGGGGTGACCCCAAGGAAAAACTGTTTTTT
CDR3: CASSRRGDPKEKLFF
D: -
size: few
V: TRBV7-9
J: TRBJ1-4

DNA: TGCGCCAGCAGCCAAGAGGCAAGGAGGCCCTATGGCTACACCTTC
CDR3: CASSQEARRPYGYTF
D: -
size: few
V: TRBV4-1
J: TRBJ1-2

DNA: TGCAGTGCGTACAGGGGGCGAGGGTTTTACGAGCAGTACTTC
CDR3: CSAYRGRGFYEQYF
D: TRBD1
size: few
V: TRBV20-1
J: TRBJ2-7

DNA: TGTGCCAGCAGCTTACGGGAGCTTTTACCGATTGAGCAGTTCTTC
CDR3: CASSLRELLPIEQFF
D: -
size: -
V: TRBV7-9
J: TRBJ2-1

DNA: TGTGCCAGCAGCTTAGTTTGGACAGGGGGTGGCAATGAGCAGTTCTTC
CDR3: CASSLVWTGGGNEQFF
D: TRBD1
size: few
V: TRBV7-2
J: TRBJ2-1

DNA: TGTGCCAGCAGCCCGACACCGGGGGGAAAACTGTTTTTT
CDR3: CASSPTPGGKLFF
D: -
size: -
V: TRBV7-9
J: TRBJ1-4

DNA: TGCGCCAGCAGCAAGCTGGGACAGACTGAAGCTTTCTTT
CDR3: CASSKLGQTEAFF
D: TRBD1
size: -
V: TRBV5-1
J: TRBJ1-1

DNA: TGTGCCAGCAGGCCGACCGGGGGCCGCACAGATACGCAGTATTTT
CDR3: CASRPTGGRTDTQYF
D: -
size: few
V: TRBV7-8
J: TRBJ2-3

DNA: TGTGCCAGCAGCACCGGGACTAGGGGGACCTACGAGCAGTACTTC
CDR3: CASSTGTRGTYEQYF
D: TRBD2
size: -
V: TRBV9
J: TRBJ2-7

DNA: TGTGCCAGCAGTTTATCGAGCCGCACAGATACGCAGTATTTT
CDR3: CASSLSSRTDTQYF
D: -
size: -
V: TRBV28
J: TRBJ2-3

DNA: TGCGCCAGCAGCCAAAAAGGGGTCCAAGAGACCCAGTACTTC
CDR3: CASSQKGVQETQYF
D: -
size: -
V: TRBV4-1
J: TRBJ2-5

DNA: TGTGCCACAAGGAAGTCAGACAGGGGAATAAGTCAGCCCCAGCATTTT
CDR3: CATRKSDRGISQPQHF
D: TRBD1
size: -
V: TRBV12-3/TRBV12-4
J: TRBJ1-5

DNA: TGTGCCAGCAGCTTAGGTCAACTAGTCAGGGGATACAATGAGCAGTACTTC
CDR3: CASSLGQLVRGYNEQYF
D: -
size: -
V: TRBV7-9
J: TRBJ2-7

DNA: TGCAGTGCTAGAGATCAGGGTTATCAGACTGAAGCTTTCTTT
CDR3: CSARDQGYQTEAFF
D: -
size: -
V: TRBV20-1
J: TRBJ1-1

DNA: TGTGCCAGCAGCTTGCTAGACTACCAAGAGACCCAGTACTTC
CDR3: CASSLLDYQETQYF
D: -
size: -
V: TRBV5-6
J: TRBJ2-5

DNA: TGTGCCAGCAGTTATTTTCCCGGGACAGCCTCTGGAAACACCATATATTTT
CDR3: CASSYFPGTASGNTIYF
D: TRBD1
size: few
V: TRBV7-2
J: TRBJ1-3

DNA: TGTGCCAGCAGCTTAGGACTAGCTGCCTATGAGCAGTTCTTC
CDR3: CASSLGLAAYEQFF
D: TRBD2
size: -
V: TRBV7-9
J: TRBJ2-1

DNA: TGTGCCAGCAGCCGACTATCCCTAGGCACAGATACGCAGTATTTT
CDR3: CASSRLSLGTDTQYF
D: -
size: -
V: TRBV7-9
J: TRBJ2-3

DNA: TGTGTCAGCAGTCGACAGGTGAACACTGAAGCTTTCTTT
CDR3: CVSSRQVNTEAFF
D: -
size: -
V: TRBV6-5
J: TRBJ1-1

DNA: TGTGCCAGCAGCGTAGGGCAGGGATTCCGCGAGCAGTACTTC
CDR3: CASSVGQGFREQYF
D: -
size: -
V: TRBV7-2
J: TRBJ2-7

DNA: TGTGCCATCATGGACTCCTACAATGAGCAGTTCTTC
CDR3: CAIMDSYNEQFF
D: -
size: few
V: TRBV10-3
J: TRBJ2-1

DNA: TGTGCCAGCAGTAACGGCGGGACTAGCGGGTACAATGAGCAGTTCTTC
CDR3: CASSNGGTSGYNEQFF
D: TRBD2
size: few
V: TRBV12-3/TRBV12-4
J: TRBJ2-1

DNA: TGCAGTGCCACCTCACTAGCGGGGGGGCCAGGGGATACGCAGTATTTT
CDR3: CSATSLAGGPGDTQYF
D: TRBD2
size: few
V: TRBV20-1
J: TRBJ2-3

DNA: TGTGCCAGCAGCCACCGGGTTGCTGCAACTAATGAAAAACTGTTTTTT
CDR3: CASSHRVAATNEKLFF
D: -
size: -
V: TRBV7-2
J: TRBJ1-4

DNA: TGTGCCAGCAGCAAATTAGCCGAGACTGGAAACACCATATATTTT
CDR3: CASSKLAETGNTIYF
D: -
size: -
V: TRBV7-8
J: TRBJ1-3

DNA: TGCGCCAGCAGCATTACTTCCAGGGATACGCAGTATTTT
CDR3: CASSITSRDTQYF
D: -
size: few
V: TRBV5-1
J: TRBJ2-3

DNA: TGTGCCAGCAGTTACGAGGCTAGCGGGGGTAGCTCCTACAATGAGCAGTTCTTC
CDR3: CASSYEASGGSSYNEQFF
D: TRBD2
size: -
V: TRBV6-5
J: TRBJ2-1

DNA: TGCAGCGTTGCGGGACTAGCGGTAGATACGCAGTATTTT
CDR3: CSVAGLAVDTQYF
D: TRBD2
size: many
V: TRBV29-1
J: TRBJ2-3

DNA: TGCAGTGCTAGAGGACTCGGCTCACGGCAAGAGACCCAGTACTTC
CDR3: CSARGLGSRQETQYF
D: -
size: few
V: TRBV20-1
J: TRBJ2-5

DNA: TGTGCTAGTGGTGTGGTACGAGGGATCTATGGCTACACCTTC
CDR3: CASGVVRGIYGYTF
D: -
size: -
V: TRBV12-5
J: TRBJ1-2

DNA: TGTGCCAGCAGTCCGTCGCGGGGAGTGCGCGAGCAGTACTTC
CDR3: CASSPSRGVREQYF
D: -
size: few
V: TRBV12-3/TRBV12-4
J: TRBJ2-7

DNA: TGCAGCGTCAAACAGCATAACTATGGCTACACCTTC
CDR3: CSVKQHNYGYTF
D: -
size: few
V: TRBV29-1
J: TRBJ1-2